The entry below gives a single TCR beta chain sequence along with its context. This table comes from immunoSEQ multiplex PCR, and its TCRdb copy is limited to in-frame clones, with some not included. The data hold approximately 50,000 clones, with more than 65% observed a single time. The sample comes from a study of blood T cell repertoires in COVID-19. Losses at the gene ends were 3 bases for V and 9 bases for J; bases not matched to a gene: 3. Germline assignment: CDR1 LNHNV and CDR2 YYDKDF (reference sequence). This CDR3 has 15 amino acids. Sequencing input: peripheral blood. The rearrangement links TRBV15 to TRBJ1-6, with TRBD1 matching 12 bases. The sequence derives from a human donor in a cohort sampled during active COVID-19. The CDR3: CATSRPGQGASPLHF. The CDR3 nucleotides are TGTGCCACCAGCAGGCCGGGACAGGGGGCTTCACCCCTCCACTTT.